This entry describes one T cell receptor beta chain. Produced via immunoSEQ multiplex PCR; TCRdb's table is partial and in-frame only. This table holds 300,000 to 400,000 clones, approximately 90% found once. This specimen comes from a study of blood T cell repertoires in COVID-19. V gave up 3 bases and J gave up 6 bases; unmatched junction bases: 9. The germline V gene has CDR1 SEHNR and CDR2 FQNEAQ (reference sequence). The CDR3 contains 15 residues. The TCR sequence derives from a woman between 25 and 40 years old who had been exposed to COVID-19. This chain joins TRBV7-9 and TRBJ1-1; the match to TRBD1 covers 8 bases. Specimen: PBMCs or T cells enriched from blood (not recorded which). CDR3 DNA sequence: TGTGCCAGCAGCTTTTCGGACAGGGTTTACGCTGAAGCTTTCTTT. Protein sequence: CASSFSDRVYAEAFF.